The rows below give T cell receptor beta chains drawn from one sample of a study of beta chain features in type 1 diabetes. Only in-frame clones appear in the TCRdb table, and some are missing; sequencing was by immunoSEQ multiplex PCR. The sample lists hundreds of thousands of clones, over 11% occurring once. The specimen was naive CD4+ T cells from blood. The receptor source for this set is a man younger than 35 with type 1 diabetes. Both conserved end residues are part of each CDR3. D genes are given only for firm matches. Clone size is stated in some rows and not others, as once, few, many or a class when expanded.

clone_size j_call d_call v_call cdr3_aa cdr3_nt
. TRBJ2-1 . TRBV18 CASSPPGVSVSNEQFF TGTGCCAGCTCACCACCTGGGGTATCGGTAAGCAATGAGCAGTTCTTC
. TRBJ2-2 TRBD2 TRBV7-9 CASSYLAGGDTGELFF TGTGCCAGCAGCTATCTAGCGGGCGGCGACACCGGGGAGCTGTTTTTT
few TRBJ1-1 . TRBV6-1 CASTRGVETEAFF TGTGCCAGCACCCGTGGGGTAGAGACTGAAGCTTTCTTT
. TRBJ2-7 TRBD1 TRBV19 CATTDRVYEQYF TGTGCCACCACGGACAGGGTCTACGAGCAGTACTTC
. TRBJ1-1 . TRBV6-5 CASSMQAGTEAFF TGTGCCAGCAGTATGCAGGCGGGCACTGAAGCTTTCTTT
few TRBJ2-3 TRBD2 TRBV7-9 CASSFPGLASQDTQYF TGTGCCAGCAGCTTTCCGGGACTAGCGAGTCAAGATACGCAGTATTTT
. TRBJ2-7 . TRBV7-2 CASSLGGGPYEQYF TGTGCCAGCAGCTTAGGGGGCGGACCCTACGAGCAGTACTTC
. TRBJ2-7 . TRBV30 CAWSFQGYEQYF TGTGCCTGGAGCTTCCAGGGTTACGAGCAGTACTTC
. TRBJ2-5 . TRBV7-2 CASSLVFGTQYF TGTGCCAGCAGCCTAGTTTTTGGGACCCAGTACTTC
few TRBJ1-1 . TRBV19 CASGQRNTEAFF TGTGCCAGTGGACAGAGGAACACTGAAGCTTTCTTT
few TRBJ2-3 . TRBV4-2 CASSPAGESDTQYF TGTGCCAGCAGCCCTGCAGGGGAGTCAGATACGCAGTATTTT
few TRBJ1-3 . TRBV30 CARTAAGNTIYF TGTGCCCGGACAGCGGCTGGAAACACCATATATTTT
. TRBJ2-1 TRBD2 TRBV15 CATSRDALAGDEQFF TGTGCCACCAGCAGAGATGCACTAGCGGGAGATGAGCAGTTCTTC
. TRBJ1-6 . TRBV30 CAWSVLGNSPLHF TGTGCCTGGAGTGTACTGGGTAATTCACCCCTCCACTTT
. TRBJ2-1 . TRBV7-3 CASSFSRGEQFF TGTGCCAGCAGCTTTTCTCGGGGGGAGCAGTTCTTC
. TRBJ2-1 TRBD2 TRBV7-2 CASNGLVVGRGQFF TGTGCCAGCAACGGACTAGTGGTCGGGCGTGGGCAGTTCTTC
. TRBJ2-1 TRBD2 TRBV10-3 CAAATSADNEQFF TGTGCCGCGGCGACTAGCGCAGACAATGAGCAGTTCTTC